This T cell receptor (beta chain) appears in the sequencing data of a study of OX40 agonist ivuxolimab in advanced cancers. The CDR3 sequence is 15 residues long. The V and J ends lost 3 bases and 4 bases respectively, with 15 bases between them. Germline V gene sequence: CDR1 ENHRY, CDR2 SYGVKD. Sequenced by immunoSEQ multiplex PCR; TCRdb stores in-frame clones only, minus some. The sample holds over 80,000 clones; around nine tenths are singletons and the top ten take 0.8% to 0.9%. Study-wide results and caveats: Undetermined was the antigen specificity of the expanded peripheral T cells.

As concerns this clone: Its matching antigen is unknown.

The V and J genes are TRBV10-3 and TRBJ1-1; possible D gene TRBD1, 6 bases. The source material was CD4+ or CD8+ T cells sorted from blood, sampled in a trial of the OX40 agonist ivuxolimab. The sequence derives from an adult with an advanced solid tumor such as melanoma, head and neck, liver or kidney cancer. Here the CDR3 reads CAISDARGAATEAFF. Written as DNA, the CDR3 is TGTGCCATCAGTGACGCGCGGGGGGCGGCCACTGAAGCTTTCTTT.